These 4 T cell receptor beta chains came from one sample sequenced in a study of control samples from healthy donors and cancer patients. The repertoire was sequenced with immunoSEQ multiplex PCR; TCRdb's copy has only in-frame clones and lacks some. The sample consists of approximately 69,000 clones, roughly 89% of them appearing once. The sample was PBMCs. The receptors come from a man aged 55-75 years with colorectal cancer.

V usage is TRBV14 and J usage is TRBJ1-6; D call uncertain. The V gene's germline CDR1 is SGHDN and CDR2 FVKESK. V was trimmed by 3 bases and J by 5 bases, leaving 14 bases between them. The CDR3 runs to 16 residues. CDR3: CASSQYRPPNNSPLHF. CDR3 in DNA: TGTGCCAGCAGCCAGTACCGACCCCCCAATAATTCACCCCTCCACTTT. Variable domain in full (rest from reference TRBV14 and TRBJ1-6): EAGVTQFPSHSVIEKGQTVTLRCDPISGHDNLYWYRRVMGKEIKFLLHFVKESKQDESGMPNNRFLAERTGGTYSTLKVQPAELEDSGVYFCASSQYRPPNNSPLHFGNGTRLTVT.

This clone was recorded a few times. The genes are TRBV29-1 and TRBJ2-5, with D unclear. Germline V gene sequence: CDR1 SQVTM, CDR2 ANQGSEA. The CDR3 consists of 10 residues. CDR3 coding DNA: TGCGGCCCTCCTCGAGAGACCCAGTACTTC. Protein: CGPPRETQYF.

The rearrangement uses TRBV7-2 and TRBJ2-5; TRBD2 matches 8 bases. Germline V lookup: CDR1 SGHTA, CDR2 FQGNSA. V dropped 5 bases and J dropped 7; count of bases not matched to a gene: 12. The CDR3 contains 15 residues. As DNA, the CDR3 is TGTGCCAGCAGCCCCGTGGCGGGGGGACTAGGGACCCAGTACTTC. This codes for CASSPVAGGLGTQYF.

The rearrangement joins TRBV18 to TRBJ1-2; D is perhaps TRBD1 (5 bases). Per the germline V gene, CDR1 is KGHSH and CDR2 is LQKENI. The V gene lost 5 bases and the J gene lost 1 base, with 8 bases spanning the gap. The CDR3 length is 13 residues. CDR3 protein: CASSTDSNYGYTF. DNA for the CDR3: TGTGCCAGCTCAACAGACAGTAACTATGGCTACACCTTC.